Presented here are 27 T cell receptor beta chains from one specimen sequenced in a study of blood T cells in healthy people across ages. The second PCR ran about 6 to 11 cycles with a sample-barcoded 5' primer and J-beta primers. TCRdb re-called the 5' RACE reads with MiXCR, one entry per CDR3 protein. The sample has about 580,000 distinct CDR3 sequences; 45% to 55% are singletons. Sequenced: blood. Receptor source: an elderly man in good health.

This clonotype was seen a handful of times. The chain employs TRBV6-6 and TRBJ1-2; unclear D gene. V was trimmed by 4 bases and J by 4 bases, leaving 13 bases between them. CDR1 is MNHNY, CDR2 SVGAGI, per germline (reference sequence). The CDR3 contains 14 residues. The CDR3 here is CASSSTSGIYGYTF. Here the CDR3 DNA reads TGTGCCAGCAGTTCAACATCGGGTATCTATGGCTACACCTTC.

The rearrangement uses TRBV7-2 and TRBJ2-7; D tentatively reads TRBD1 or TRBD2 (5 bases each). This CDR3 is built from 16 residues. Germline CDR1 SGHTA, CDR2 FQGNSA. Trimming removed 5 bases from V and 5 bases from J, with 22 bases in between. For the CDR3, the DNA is TGTGCCAGCAGCCCATCGGGACGAGGCCTACTGAACGAGCAGTACTTC. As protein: CASSPSGRGLLNEQYF.

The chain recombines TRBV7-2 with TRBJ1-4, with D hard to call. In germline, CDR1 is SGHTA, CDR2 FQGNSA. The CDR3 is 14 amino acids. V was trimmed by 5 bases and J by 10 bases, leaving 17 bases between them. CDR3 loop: CASSPVNQAGKLFF. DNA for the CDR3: TGTGCCAGCAGCCCGGTGAATCAGGCGGGAAAACTGTTTTTT.

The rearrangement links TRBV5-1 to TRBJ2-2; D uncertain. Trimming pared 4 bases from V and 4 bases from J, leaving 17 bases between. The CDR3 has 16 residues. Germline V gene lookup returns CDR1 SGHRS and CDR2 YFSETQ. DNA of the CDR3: TGCGCCAGCAGCCTACCGACCCAGCCGGGCACCGGGGAGCTGTTTTTT. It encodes CASSLPTQPGTGELFF.

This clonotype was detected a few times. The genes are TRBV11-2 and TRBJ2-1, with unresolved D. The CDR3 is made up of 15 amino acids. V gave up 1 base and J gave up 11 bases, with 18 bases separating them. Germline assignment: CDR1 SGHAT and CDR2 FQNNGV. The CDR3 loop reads CASSLGGSFPLQQFF. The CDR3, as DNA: TGTGCCAGCAGCTTAGGCGGATCCTTCCCCTTGCAGCAGTTCTTC.

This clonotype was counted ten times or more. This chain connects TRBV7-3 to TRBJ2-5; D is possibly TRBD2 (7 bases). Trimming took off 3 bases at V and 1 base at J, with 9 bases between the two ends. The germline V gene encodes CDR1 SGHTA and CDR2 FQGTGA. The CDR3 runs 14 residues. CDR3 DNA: TGTGCCAGCAGCTTCGGGGGGCGCCAAGAGACCCAGTACTTC. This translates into CASSFGGRQETQYF.

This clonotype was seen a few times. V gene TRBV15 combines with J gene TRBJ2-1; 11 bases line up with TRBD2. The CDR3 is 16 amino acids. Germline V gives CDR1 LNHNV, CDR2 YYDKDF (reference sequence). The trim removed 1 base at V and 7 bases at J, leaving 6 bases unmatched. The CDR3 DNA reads TGTGCCACCAGCAGAGCGCTAGCGGGAGGTGGAAATGAGCAGTTCTTC. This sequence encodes CATSRALAGGGNEQFF.

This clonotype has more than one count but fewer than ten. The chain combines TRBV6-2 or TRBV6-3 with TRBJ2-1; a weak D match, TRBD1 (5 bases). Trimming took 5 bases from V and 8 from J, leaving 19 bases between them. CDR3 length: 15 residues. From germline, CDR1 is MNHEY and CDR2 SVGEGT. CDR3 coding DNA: TGTGCCAGCAGTGCCGGGTGGGGCGGTTTAGATGAGCAGTTCTTC. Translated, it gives CASSAGWGGLDEQFF.

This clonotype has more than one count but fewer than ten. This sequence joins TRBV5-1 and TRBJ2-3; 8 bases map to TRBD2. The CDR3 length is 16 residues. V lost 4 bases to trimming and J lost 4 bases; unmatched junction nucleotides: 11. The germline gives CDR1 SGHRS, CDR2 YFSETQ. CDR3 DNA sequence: TGCGCCAGCAGCCTTGGGTTTAGCGGGGATCCAGATACGCAGTATTTT. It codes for CASSLGFSGDPDTQYF.

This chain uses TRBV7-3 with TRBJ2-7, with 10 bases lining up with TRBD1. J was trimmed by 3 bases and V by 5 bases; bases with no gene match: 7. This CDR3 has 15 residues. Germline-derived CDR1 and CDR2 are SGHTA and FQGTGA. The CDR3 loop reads CASSISGQGIYEQYF. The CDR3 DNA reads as TGTGCCAGCAGCATTTCGGGACAGGGGATCTACGAGCAGTACTTC. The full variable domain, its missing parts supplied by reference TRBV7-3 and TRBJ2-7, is GAGVSQTPSNKVTEKGKYVELRCDPISGHTALYWYRQSLGQGPEFLIYFQGTGAADDSGLPNDRFFAVRPEGSVSTLKIQRTERGDSAVYLCASSISGQGIYEQYFGPGTRLTVT.

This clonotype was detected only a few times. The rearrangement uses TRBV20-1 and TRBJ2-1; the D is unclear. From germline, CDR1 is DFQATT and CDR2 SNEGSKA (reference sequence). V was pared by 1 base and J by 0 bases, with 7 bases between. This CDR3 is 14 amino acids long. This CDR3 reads CSARGATSYNEQFF. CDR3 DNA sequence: TGCAGTGCTAGAGGCGCTACCTCCTACAATGAGCAGTTCTTC.

This CDR3 is CASSKGQPSYGYTF. CDR3 nucleotide sequence: TGTGCCAGCAGCAAGGGACAGCCGTCCTATGGCTACACCTTC. The chain joins TRBV7-2 to TRBJ1-2; 7 bases line up with TRBD1. In germline, CDR1 is SGHTA, CDR2 FQGNSA. This CDR3 is built from 14 residues. V trimming: 5 bases; J trimming: 4 bases; junction bases outside the gene matches: 7.

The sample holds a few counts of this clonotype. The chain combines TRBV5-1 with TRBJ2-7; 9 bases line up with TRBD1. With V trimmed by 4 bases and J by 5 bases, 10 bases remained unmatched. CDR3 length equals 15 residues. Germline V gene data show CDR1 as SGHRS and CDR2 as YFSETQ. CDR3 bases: TGCGCCAGCAGCCCCGGGACAGGGCTTTTACACGAGCAGTACTTC. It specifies CASSPGTGLLHEQYF. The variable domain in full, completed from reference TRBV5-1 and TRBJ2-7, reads KAGVTQTPRYLIKTRGQQVTLSCSPISGHRSVSWYQQTPGQGLQFLFEYFSETQRNKGNFPGRFSGRQFSNSRSEMNVSTLELGDSALYLCASSPGTGLLHEQYFGPGTRLTVT.

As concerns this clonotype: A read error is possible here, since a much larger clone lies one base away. CDR3 residues: CANSSSNTGYISYEQYF. In DNA, the CDR3 is TGCGCCAACAGCTCGAGCAACACAGGGTATATATCCTACGAGCAGTACTTC. The V call is TRBV5-1, the J call TRBJ2-7, with TRBD1 as a possible D gene (6 bases). Germline V lookup: CDR1 SGHRS, CDR2 YFSETQ. This CDR3 has 17 amino acids.

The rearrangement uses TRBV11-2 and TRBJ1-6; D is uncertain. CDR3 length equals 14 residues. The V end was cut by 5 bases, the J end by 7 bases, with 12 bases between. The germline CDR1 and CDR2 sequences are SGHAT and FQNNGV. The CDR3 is CASSPRSGNSPLHF. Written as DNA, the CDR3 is TGTGCCAGCAGCCCCCGATCCGGGAATTCACCCCTCCACTTT.

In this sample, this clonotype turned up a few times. DNA for the CDR3: TGTGCCAGCAGCTTGTCCGGTCCAGAGACCCAGTACTTC. This gives the protein CASSLSGPETQYF. The chain carries TRBV5-6 and TRBJ2-5, with D unresolved. The germline CDR1 and CDR2 sequences are SGHDT and YYEEEE. Deletions cut 1 base from V and 4 bases from J, with 8 bases between. The CDR3 spans 13 residues.

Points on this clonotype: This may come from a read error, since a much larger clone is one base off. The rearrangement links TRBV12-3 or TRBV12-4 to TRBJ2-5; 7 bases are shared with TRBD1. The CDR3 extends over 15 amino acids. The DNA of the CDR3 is TGTGCCAGCAGCCCGGGACAGAGAGACCAAGAGACCCGGTACTTC. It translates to CASSPGQRDQETRYF.

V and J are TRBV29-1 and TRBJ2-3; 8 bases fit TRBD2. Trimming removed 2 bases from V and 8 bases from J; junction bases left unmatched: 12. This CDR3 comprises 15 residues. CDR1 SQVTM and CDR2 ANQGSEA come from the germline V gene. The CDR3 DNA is TGCAGCGTTGAATCCCACCGGGGGGGGCCGGGTACGCAGTATTTT. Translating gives CSVESHRGGPGTQYF.

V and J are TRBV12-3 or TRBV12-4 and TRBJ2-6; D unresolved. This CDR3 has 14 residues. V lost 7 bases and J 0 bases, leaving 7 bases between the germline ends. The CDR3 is CASTVGSGANVLTF. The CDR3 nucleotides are TGTGCCAGCACCGTGGGCTCTGGGGCCAACGTCCTGACTTTC.

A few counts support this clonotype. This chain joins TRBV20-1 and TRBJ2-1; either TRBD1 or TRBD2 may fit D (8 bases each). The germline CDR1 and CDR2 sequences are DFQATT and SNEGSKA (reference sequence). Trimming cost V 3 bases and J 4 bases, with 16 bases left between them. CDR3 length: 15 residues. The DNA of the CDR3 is TGCAGTGCTAGCCAGGGGGCGGGGGGATACAATGAGCAGTTCTTC. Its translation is CSASQGAGGYNEQFF.

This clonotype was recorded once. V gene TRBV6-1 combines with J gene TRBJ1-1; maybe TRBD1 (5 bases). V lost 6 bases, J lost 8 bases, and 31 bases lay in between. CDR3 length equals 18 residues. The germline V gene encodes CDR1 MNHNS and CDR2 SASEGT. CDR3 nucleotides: TGTGCCAGCAGCGATAGAGGGGTTGTGGGGACTTACCGGGGAGAAGCTTTCTTT. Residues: CASSDRGVVGTYRGEAFF.

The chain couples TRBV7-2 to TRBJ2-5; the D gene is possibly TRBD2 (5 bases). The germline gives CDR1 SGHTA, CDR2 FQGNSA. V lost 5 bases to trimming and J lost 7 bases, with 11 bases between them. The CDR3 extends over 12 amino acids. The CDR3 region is CASSPAGWTQYF. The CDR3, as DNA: TGTGCCAGCAGCCCTGCGGGTTGGACCCAGTACTTC.

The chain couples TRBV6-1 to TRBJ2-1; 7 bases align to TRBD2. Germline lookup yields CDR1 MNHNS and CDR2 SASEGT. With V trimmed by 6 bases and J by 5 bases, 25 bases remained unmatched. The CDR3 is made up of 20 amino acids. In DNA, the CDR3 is TGTGCCAGCAGCACACGACTAGCAGGAGGGCAAAGGCGCGCCGACAATGAGCAGTTCTTC. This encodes CASSTRLAGGQRRADNEQFF.

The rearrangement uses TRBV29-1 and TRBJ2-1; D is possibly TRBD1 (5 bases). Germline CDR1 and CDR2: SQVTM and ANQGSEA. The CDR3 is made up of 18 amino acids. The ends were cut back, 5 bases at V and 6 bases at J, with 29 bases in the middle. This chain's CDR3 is CSVTNAWAGRRGSNEQFF. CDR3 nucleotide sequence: TGCAGCGTTACTAATGCCTGGGCAGGGCGGAGAGGAAGCAATGAGCAGTTCTTC.

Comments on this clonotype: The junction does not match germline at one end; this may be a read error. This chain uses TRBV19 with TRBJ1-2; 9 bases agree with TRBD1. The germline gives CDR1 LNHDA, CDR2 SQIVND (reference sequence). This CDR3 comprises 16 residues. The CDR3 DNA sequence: TGTGCCAGTAGCCAGGCGGGACAGGGCGATATCTATGGCTACACTTTC. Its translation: CASSQAGQGDIYGYTF.

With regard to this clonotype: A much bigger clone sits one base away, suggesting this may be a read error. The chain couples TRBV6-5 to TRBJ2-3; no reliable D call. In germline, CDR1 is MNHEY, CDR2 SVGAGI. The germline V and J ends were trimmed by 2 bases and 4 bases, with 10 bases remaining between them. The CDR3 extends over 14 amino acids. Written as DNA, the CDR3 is TGTGCCAGCAGTTACATGGATGGGGCAGATACGCAGTATTTT. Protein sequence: CASSYMDGADTQYF.

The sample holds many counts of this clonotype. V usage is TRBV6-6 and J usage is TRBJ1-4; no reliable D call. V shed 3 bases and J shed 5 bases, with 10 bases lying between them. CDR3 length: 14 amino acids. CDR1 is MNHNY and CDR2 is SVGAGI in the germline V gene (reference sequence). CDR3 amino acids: CASSYGNGNEKLFF. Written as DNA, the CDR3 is TGTGCCAGCAGTTATGGTAACGGGAATGAAAAACTGTTTTTT.